Described below is a single T cell receptor beta chain sequence and its context. The antigen is unknown. TCRdb used MiXCR to reprocess the reads, holding one entry per CDR3 protein. The table has 650,000 to 850,000 distinct CDR3 sequences, about 27% seen once; the top ten hold around 13%. The record originates from a study of T cell repertoires in cytomegalovirus infection. Study background: The authors relied on CMV epitopes, both recently identified HLA-C-restricted and well-studied HLA-B-restricted. Shared public TCR beta signatures pointed to both CMV infection and a matching HLA type. Whole-study results and caveats: The study identified carriers of CMV plus the relevant HLA from cumulative public TCR beta family frequency. It was HLA-C-restricted CMV-specific TCR beta clonotypes that dominated the response ex vivo.

Sequenced here: cultured CD8+ T cells from PBMCs, sampled from culture after CMV antigen stimulation. The clonotype originates from a human donor in good health (CMV status not recorded). Some clones in this sample may be carry-over from other donors' samples.

The CDR3 DNA follows: TGTGCCAGCAGCTTAGCGAGGGGGGTCGATAATTCACCCCTCCACTTT. It is translated as CASSLARGVDNSPLHF. The chain links TRBV7-2 to TRBJ1-6, with TRBD1 as a possible D gene (6 bases). Germline lookup yields CDR1 SGHTA and CDR2 FQGNSA. The CDR3 is 16 amino acids. Deletions cut 0 bases from V and 5 bases from J, with 11 bases between.